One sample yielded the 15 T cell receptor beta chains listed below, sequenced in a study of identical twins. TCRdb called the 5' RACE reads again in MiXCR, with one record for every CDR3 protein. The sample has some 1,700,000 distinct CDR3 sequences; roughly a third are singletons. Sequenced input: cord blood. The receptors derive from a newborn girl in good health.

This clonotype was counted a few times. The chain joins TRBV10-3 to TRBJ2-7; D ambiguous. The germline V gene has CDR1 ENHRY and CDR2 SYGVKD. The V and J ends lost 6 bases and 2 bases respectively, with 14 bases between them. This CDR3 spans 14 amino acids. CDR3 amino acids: CAISGLPRTYEQYF. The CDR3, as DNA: TGTGCCATCAGCGGCCTTCCCAGAACCTACGAGCAGTACTTC.

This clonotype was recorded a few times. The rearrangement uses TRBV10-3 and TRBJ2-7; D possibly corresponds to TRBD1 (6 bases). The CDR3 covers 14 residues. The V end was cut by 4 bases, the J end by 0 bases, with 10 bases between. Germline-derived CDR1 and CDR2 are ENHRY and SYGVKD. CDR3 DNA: TGTGCCATCAGTGGGACAGCTCCCTCCTACGAGCAGTACTTC. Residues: CAISGTAPSYEQYF.

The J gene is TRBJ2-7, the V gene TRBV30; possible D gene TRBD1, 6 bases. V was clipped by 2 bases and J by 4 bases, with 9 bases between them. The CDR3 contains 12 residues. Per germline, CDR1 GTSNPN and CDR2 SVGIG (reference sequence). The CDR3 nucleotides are TGTGCCTGGAGTCAACAGGGTTACGAGCAGTACTTC. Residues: CAWSQQGYEQYF.

The CDR3 DNA is TGTGCCAGCAGCTTAGAGGCCCGCCGCGGGGATACGCAGTATTTT. Protein sequence: CASSLEARRGDTQYF. The V gene is TRBV7-9, the J gene TRBJ2-3, with D maybe TRBD2 (5 bases). The V end was cut by 1 base, the J end by 6 bases, with 14 bases between. Looked up from germline, CDR1 is SEHNR and CDR2 is FQNEAQ (reference sequence). There are 15 residues in the CDR3.

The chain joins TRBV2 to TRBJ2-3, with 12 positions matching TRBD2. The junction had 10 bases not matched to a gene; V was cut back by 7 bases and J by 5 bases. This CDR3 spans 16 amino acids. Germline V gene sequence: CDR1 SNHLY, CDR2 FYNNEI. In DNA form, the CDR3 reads TGTGCCAGCAACCCCTCTAGCGGGAGGGTTGGAGATACGCAGTATTTT. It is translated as CASNPSSGRVGDTQYF.

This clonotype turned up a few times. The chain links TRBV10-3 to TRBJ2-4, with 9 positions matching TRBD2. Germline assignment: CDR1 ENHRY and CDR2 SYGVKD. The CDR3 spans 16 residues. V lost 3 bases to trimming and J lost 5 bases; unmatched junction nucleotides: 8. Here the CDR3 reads CAISEKGLASENIQYF. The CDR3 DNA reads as TGTGCCATCAGTGAAAAGGGACTAGCTTCGGAAAACATTCAGTACTTC.

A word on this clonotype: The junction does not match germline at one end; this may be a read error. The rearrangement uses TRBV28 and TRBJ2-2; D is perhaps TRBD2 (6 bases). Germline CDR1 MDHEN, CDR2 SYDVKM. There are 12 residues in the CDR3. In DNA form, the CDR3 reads TGTGCCAGCAGTTTACTACACGGGGGGCTGTTTTTT. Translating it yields CASSLLHGGLFF.

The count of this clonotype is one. The CDR3, as DNA: TGTGCCAGCAGTTCGGCCGGCGGCAGGGGCGAGGGGACGCTGTACTTC. Amino acid sequence: CASSSAGGRGEGTLYF. The chain joins TRBV28 to TRBJ2-7; D is possibly TRBD1 (6 bases). Trimming removed 4 bases at V and 12 bases at J, with 28 bases between. The CDR3 runs 16 residues. Germline CDR1 and CDR2: MDHEN and SYDVKM.

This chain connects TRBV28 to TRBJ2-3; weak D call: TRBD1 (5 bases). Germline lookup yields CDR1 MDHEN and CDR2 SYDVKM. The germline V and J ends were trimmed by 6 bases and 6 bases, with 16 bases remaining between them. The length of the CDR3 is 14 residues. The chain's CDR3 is CASREIRETDTQYF. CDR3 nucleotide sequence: TGTGCCAGCAGGGAAATCAGGGAAACCGATACGCAGTATTTT.

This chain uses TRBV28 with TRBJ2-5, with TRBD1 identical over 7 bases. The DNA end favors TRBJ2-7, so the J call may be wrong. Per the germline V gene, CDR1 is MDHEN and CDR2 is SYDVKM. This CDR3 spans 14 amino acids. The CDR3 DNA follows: TGTGCCAGCAGCCCCCCCCGACAGGGCTTCGAGCAGTACTTC. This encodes CASSPPRQGFEQYF.

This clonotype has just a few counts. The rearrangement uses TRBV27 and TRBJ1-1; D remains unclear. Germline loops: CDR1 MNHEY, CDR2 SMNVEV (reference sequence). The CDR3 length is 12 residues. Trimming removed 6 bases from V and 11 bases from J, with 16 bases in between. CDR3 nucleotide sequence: TGTGCCAGCAGACCTCTGGGAGGGCACGCTTTCTTT. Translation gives CASRPLGGHAFF.

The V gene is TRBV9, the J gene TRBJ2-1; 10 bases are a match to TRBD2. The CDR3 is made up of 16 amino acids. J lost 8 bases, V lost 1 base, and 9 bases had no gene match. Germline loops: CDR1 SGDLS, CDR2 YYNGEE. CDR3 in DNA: TGTGCCAGCAGCGTACGAGCGGGGGGGCCAAATGATGAGCAGTTCTTC. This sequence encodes CASSVRAGGPNDEQFF.

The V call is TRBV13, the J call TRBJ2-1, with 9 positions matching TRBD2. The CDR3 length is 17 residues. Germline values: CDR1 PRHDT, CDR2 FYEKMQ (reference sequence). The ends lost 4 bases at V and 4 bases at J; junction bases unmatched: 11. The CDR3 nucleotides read TGTGCCAGCAGCTCAACCCGTACTAGCGGGCATTACAATGAGCAGTTCTTC. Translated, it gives CASSSTRTSGHYNEQFF.

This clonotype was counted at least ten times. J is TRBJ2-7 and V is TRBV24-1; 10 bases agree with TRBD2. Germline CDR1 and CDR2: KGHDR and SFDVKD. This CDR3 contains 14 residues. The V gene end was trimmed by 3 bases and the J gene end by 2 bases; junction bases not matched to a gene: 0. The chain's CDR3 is CATSDSGRAYEQYF. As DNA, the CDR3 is TGTGCCACCAGTGATAGCGGGAGGGCCTACGAGCAGTACTTC.

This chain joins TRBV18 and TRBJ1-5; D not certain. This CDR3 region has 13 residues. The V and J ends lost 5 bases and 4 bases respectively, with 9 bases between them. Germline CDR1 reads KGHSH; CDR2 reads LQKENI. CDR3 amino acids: CASSSNQNQPQHF. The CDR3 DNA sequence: TGTGCCAGCTCATCGAATCAAAATCAGCCCCAGCATTTT.